This TCR beta chain originates from a study of cytomegalovirus exposure and HLA in healthy donors. In regard to this clone: Its cognate antigen is unknown.

PCR involved 60 Vbeta and 13 Jbeta primers. Clones were sequenced by immunoSEQ multiplex PCR, and TCRdb holds only the in-frame ones, with some missing. The data contain 140,000 or so clones, 60% to 80% of them singletons. The germline V gene encodes CDR1 SGHAT and CDR2 FQNNGV. This CDR3 region has 15 residues. V shed 3 bases and J 4 bases; nucleotides not matched to a gene: 3. Study outcomes and limitations: Certain indistinguishable V segments, among them TRBV6-2 and TRBV6-3, were excluded.

This chain joins TRBV11-2 and TRBJ1-4; 9 bases are a match to TRBD1. The sequence was obtained from a woman aged 25 to 39 in good health and CMV-seronegative. Source material: PBMCs. CDR3: CASSFDRGSNEKLFF. The DNA of the CDR3 is TGTGCCAGCAGCTTCGACAGGGGGAGTAATGAAAAACTGTTTTTT.